This T cell receptor (beta chain) was captured by sequencing in a study of T cell responses to AZD1222 COVID-19 vaccine. Regarding the study as a whole: Sampling that yielded the repertoires occurred only after the peak T cell response.

Using immunoSEQ multiplex PCR, the repertoire was profiled, and TCRdb retains in-frame clones only, with some absent. The sample has 160,000 or so clones, roughly 92% seen once; the top ten hold 4% to 5.5%. Points on this clone: Its antigen is unknown.

The sample in question was peripheral blood, obtained 28 days after the second AZD1222 dose. The clonotype originates from an adult who received the AZD1222 COVID-19 vaccine.

The DNA of the CDR3 is TGCGCCAGCAGCCTCAACGGGGCCCTAGCGGGAGTGGTCGGTGAAGATACGCAGTATTTT. Amino acid sequence: CASSLNGALAGVVGEDTQYF. The chain uses TRBV4-1 and TRBJ2-3; 10 bases align to TRBD2. The CDR3 runs to 20 residues. Germline V gene lookup returns CDR1 MGHRA and CDR2 YSYEKL. The trim removed 4 bases at V and 5 bases at J, leaving 21 bases unmatched.